Presented here are 22 T cell receptor beta chains from one specimen sequenced in a study of spatial heterogeneity in lung cancer. Each CDR3 protein is one row after TCRdb ran MiXCR on the 5' RACE reads. The sample has around 47,000 distinct CDR3 sequences, 6.5% to 7.5% seen once. Time point described: blood at routine non-recurrence follow-up after resection. Extraction of whole RNA from tumor, nontumor lung or frozen PBMC preceded unsorted sequencing. The specimen comprised PBMCs, sampled at follow-up. The origin of the receptors is a female donor with early-stage non-small cell lung cancer.

This clonotype occurred a few times. The chain joins TRBV5-1 to TRBJ1-2; weak D call: TRBD1 (5 bases). The germline V gene encodes CDR1 SGHRS and CDR2 YFSETQ. The CDR3 length is 15 residues. Trimming stripped 0 bases from V and 1 base from J, with 10 bases between. The chain's CDR3 is CASSLEGRVNYGYTF. In DNA, the CDR3 is TGCGCCAGCAGCTTGGAGGGCAGGGTTAACTATGGCTACACCTTC.

A few counts support this clonotype. This chain connects TRBV6-6 to TRBJ2-1; TRBD1 or TRBD2 may be the D gene (5 bases each). Germline CDR1 reads MNHNY; CDR2 reads SVGAGI (reference sequence). The V end lost 5 bases, the J end lost 0 bases, and 8 bases lay between the germline ends. The CDR3 is 14 residues long. CDR3 residues: CASSKGSSYNEQFF. For the CDR3, the DNA is TGTGCCAGCAGTAAGGGGAGCTCCTACAATGAGCAGTTCTTC.

This clonotype occurred many times. This sequence joins TRBV5-1 and TRBJ1-5; D remains ambiguous. There are 14 residues in the CDR3. V was pared by 0 bases and J by 4 bases, with 8 bases between. The germline V gene has CDR1 SGHRS and CDR2 YFSETQ. CDR3 in amino acids: CASSLESSNQPQHF. Written as DNA, the CDR3 is TGCGCCAGCAGCTTGGAGTCAAGTAATCAGCCCCAGCATTTT.

Ten or more counts support this clonotype. The chain combines TRBV5-6 with TRBJ2-3; no firm D call. Trimming took 0 bases from V and 6 from J, leaving 8 bases between them. Germline V gene sequence: CDR1 SGHDT, CDR2 YYEEEE. The CDR3 is 13 amino acids. The CDR3 coding sequence is TGTGCCAGCAGCTTGGGCTGGCCTGATACGCAGTATTTT. Its translation: CASSLGWPDTQYF.

There are a few counts of this clonotype. The chain is built from TRBV7-2 and TRBJ1-2; weak D call: TRBD1 (6 bases). This CDR3 region has 14 residues. V lost 6 bases and J lost 4, with 15 bases in between. Germline values: CDR1 SGHTA, CDR2 FQGNSA. In DNA form, the CDR3 reads TGTGCCAGCAGAACAGGGCCAAGCGGCTATGGCTACACCTTC. Its translation is CASRTGPSGYGYTF.

This clonotype was counted many times. The rearrangement links TRBV7-3 to TRBJ1-1, with 9 bases lining up with TRBD1. Germline lookup yields CDR1 SGHTA and CDR2 FQGTGA. V lost 5 bases, J lost 7 bases, and 8 bases stayed unmatched. The CDR3 sequence is 14 residues long. The CDR3 DNA is TGTGCCAGCAGCACCATACAGGGGGCGGGTGAAGCTTTCTTT. Its translation: CASSTIQGAGEAFF.

This clonotype has ten or more counts. The chain combines TRBV7-8 with TRBJ1-2, with D perhaps matching TRBD1 (5 bases). There are 15 residues in the CDR3. Trimming took 5 bases from V and 4 from J, leaving 17 bases between them. Germline loops: CDR1 SGHVS, CDR2 FQNEAQ. This CDR3 is CASSPGGAAVYGYTF. CDR3 DNA: TGTGCCAGCAGCCCCGGGGGAGCAGCGGTCTATGGCTACACCTTC.

This clonotype came up many times. This chain joins TRBV4-1 and TRBJ1-2; 10 positions agree with TRBD1. After removal of 3 bases from V and 8 bases from J, the junction contained 9 bases not matched to a gene. The CDR3 spans 15 residues. Germline loops: CDR1 MGHRA, CDR2 YSYEKL. For the CDR3, the DNA is TGCGCCAGCAGCCAGCCGGGACAGGGGATTTTGGGCTACACCTTC. Amino acid sequence: CASSQPGQGILGYTF.

This clonotype was seen at least ten times. The CDR3 reads CASGLDYTGELFF. CDR3 sequence (DNA): TGTGCTAGTGGTTTGGACTACACCGGGGAGCTGTTTTTT. The chain employs TRBV12-5 and TRBJ2-2; no reliable D call. This CDR3 spans 13 amino acids. Trimming left V 1 base short and J 3 bases short, with 3 bases between. The V gene's germline CDR1 is LGHNT and CDR2 FRNRAP.

This clonotype has a count of ten or more. The germline gene is not matched at one end of the junction; a read error may be the cause. The genes are TRBV12-3 or TRBV12-4 and TRBJ2-7, with D perhaps being TRBD1 or TRBD2 (5 bases each). The CDR3 loop spans 14 amino acids. Written as DNA, the CDR3 is TGTGCCAGCAGTTTACGAATAGTCGGTGGGACCCGGAGCTTC. This translates into CASSLRIVGGTRSF.

This clonotype was recorded many times. This sequence joins TRBV5-1 and TRBJ2-7; 8 bases line up with TRBD1. Unmatched junction bases numbered 10, after V lost 4 bases and J lost 7 bases. The CDR3 sequence is 14 residues long. Looked up from germline, CDR1 is SGHRS and CDR2 is YFSETQ. The CDR3 spells CASSAGQAAGEQYF. The CDR3, as DNA: TGCGCCAGCAGCGCGGGACAGGCCGCAGGGGAGCAGTACTTC.

This clonotype was counted many times. The chain joins TRBV24-1 to TRBJ1-2, with D uncertain. CDR3 length equals 15 residues. Germline CDR1 KGHDR, CDR2 SFDVKD. The V gene lost 8 bases and the J gene lost 6 bases, with 21 bases spanning the gap. CDR3 coding DNA: TGTGCCACCAATCGCCGGGTTACCCCCGCGAATGGCTACACCTTC. Protein: CATNRRVTPANGYTF.

Points on this clonotype: A much larger clone differs from this one at a single base, so this may be a read error. The V call is TRBV20-1, the J call TRBJ2-7; D unresolved. Germline CDR1 and CDR2: DFQATT and SNEGSKA (reference sequence). The CDR3 runs to 14 residues. Trimming took 0 bases from V and 3 from J, leaving 12 bases between them. This chain's CDR3 is CSARDPRRFYEQYF. The DNA of the CDR3 is TGCAGTGCTAGAGATCCCCGCCGCTTCTACGAGCAGTACTTC.

The chain has TRBV7-2 and TRBJ1-3; 8 bases line up with TRBD1. The CDR3 totals 18 residues. Trimming at V came to 5 bases and at J to 0 bases, leaving 12 bases not matched to a gene. CDR1 SGHTA and CDR2 FQGNSA come from the germline V gene. CDR3 nucleotides: TGTGCCAGCAGCCACCAACCGGACAGGGCGGCCTCTGGAAACACCATATATTTT. Its translation: CASSHQPDRAASGNTIYF.

V is TRBV13 and J is TRBJ2-7; D possibly corresponds to TRBD2 (6 bases). The ends were cut back, 0 bases at V and 0 bases at J, with 12 bases in the middle. Germline CDR1 and CDR2: PRHDT and FYEKMQ (reference sequence). This CDR3 is 16 amino acids long. CDR3 coding DNA: TGTGCCAGCAGCTTAGGCCACGGGAGTAGCTCCTACGAGCAGTACTTC. This translates into CASSLGHGSSSYEQYF.

Only a few counts were recorded for this clonotype. The chain has TRBV28 and TRBJ1-5; tentatively, D is TRBD1 (6 bases). V dropped 5 bases and J dropped 4 bases, with 12 bases sitting between them. From germline, CDR1 is MDHEN and CDR2 SYDVKM. The CDR3 covers 14 residues. The CDR3 bases are TGTGCCAGCAGTGCCGGGACAACTAATCAGCCCCAGCATTTT. Its protein is CASSAGTTNQPQHF.

The table lists this clonotype with many counts. J is TRBJ2-3 and V is TRBV24-1; 10 positions agree with TRBD1. V gave up 4 bases and J gave up 5 bases; unmatched junction bases: 8. CDR1 is KGHDR, CDR2 SFDVKD, per germline. This CDR3 comprises 16 residues. As DNA, the CDR3 is TGTGCCACCAGTGACTCGACAGGGGGCGCGGGAGATACGCAGTATTTT. Protein product: CATSDSTGGAGDTQYF.

This clonotype occurred many times. The gene calls are TRBV15 and TRBJ2-2; D is unclear. V was trimmed by 2 bases and J by 6 bases, leaving 4 bases between them. The CDR3 totals 12 residues. The germline gives CDR1 LNHNV, CDR2 YYDKDF (reference sequence). CDR3 in amino acids: CATSRYSGELFF. DNA for the CDR3: TGTGCCACCAGCAGATACTCCGGGGAGCTGTTTTTT.

This clonotype was recorded once. The chain joins TRBV5-1 to TRBJ1-2; D remains unclear. Germline V gene data show CDR1 as SGHRS and CDR2 as YFSETQ. This CDR3 spans 9 amino acids. V was pared by 10 bases and J by 8 bases, with 9 bases between. The CDR3 sequence: CARESGYTF. The CDR3 DNA reads TGCGCCCGGGAGTCAGGCTACACCTTC.

This clonotype occurred many times. The chain employs TRBV18 and TRBJ2-3; D call uncertain. Germline assignment: CDR1 KGHSH and CDR2 LQKENI. This CDR3 contains 15 residues. Between the trimmed V and J ends, which lost 1 base and 3 bases, there was a span of 11 bases. CDR3 sequence: CASSPRVTNTDTQYF. DNA for the CDR3: TGTGCCAGCTCACCACGAGTCACGAATACAGATACGCAGTATTTT.

Only one count was recorded for this clonotype. The gene calls are TRBV30 and TRBJ1-6; 10 positions match TRBD1. Per germline, CDR1 GTSNPN and CDR2 SVGIG (reference sequence). V shed 4 bases and J 1 base; nucleotides not matched to a gene: 7. This CDR3 contains 17 residues. The CDR3 region has the DNA TGTGCCTGGAACTCCGGGACAGGGGCATCCTATAATTCACCCCTCCACTTT. Residues: CAWNSGTGASYNSPLHF.

This chain uses TRBV2 with TRBJ2-1; no firm D call. The germline CDR1 and CDR2 sequences are SNHLY and FYNNEI. The V gene lost 3 bases and the J gene lost 5 bases, with 8 bases spanning the gap. The CDR3 is 13 residues long. Here the CDR3 DNA reads TGTGCCAGCAGTGATATAGGGAACAATGAGCAGTTCTTC. It encodes CASSDIGNNEQFF.